Only a few counts were recorded for the clone carrying this T cell receptor beta chain. These data come from a study of T-cell reconstitution after alpha-beta-depleted transplantation in children. A library of TCRbeta sequences, prepared with unique molecular identifiers, was generated. From the PCR reads, TCRdb called clonotypes with MiXCR, one entry per CDR3 protein. In the table there are approximately 520,000 distinct CDR3 sequences, about 33% of which are singletons. The sequence derives from a human donor who donated a stem cell graft to a child with aplastic anemia. Specimen: PBMCs from the stem cell graft donor, collected from the stem cell graft.

The CDR3 is CASSSGRSRTEAFF. As DNA, the CDR3 is TGTGCCAGCAGTTCTGGGCGCTCACGCACTGAAGCTTTCTTT. The V and J genes are TRBV6-5 and TRBJ1-1; no firm D call. V gave up 4 bases and J gave up 4 bases, with 13 bases separating them. The CDR3 has 14 residues. CDR1 and CDR2 from the germline V gene are MNHEY and SVGAGI.